The rows below give T cell receptor beta chains drawn from one sample of a study of blood T cell repertoires in COVID-19. Assay: immunoSEQ multiplex PCR; the TCRdb copy retains only in-frame clones and omits some. The sample has more than 80,000 clones, more than 75% seen once. The specimen was peripheral blood. Receptor source: a man aged 45-65 years with active COVID-19. Each CDR3 is given with its conserved first and last residue. The D gene is left open where the match is weak. Size is stated for part of the rows, as once, few or many counts, or as a class when the clone is expanded.

>TRBV19|TRBD2|TRBJ2-2|.
TGTGCCAGTAACCCGGGACTAGCGGCGAACACCGGGGAGCTGTTTTTT
CASNPGLAANTGELFF
>TRBV7-9|TRBD2|TRBJ2-1|.
TGTGCCAGCAGCTCACCCGGGACTAGCGGCTCCTACAATGAGCAGTTCTTC
CASSSPGTSGSYNEQFF
>TRBV4-3|TRBD2|TRBJ2-1|.
TGCGCCAGCAGCCCCTACGCCGCGGGAGCGGGCGACAATGAGCAGTTCTTC
CASSPYAAGAGDNEQFF
>TRBV5-1|TRBD2|TRBJ2-3|.
TGCGCCAGCAGCACGACTAGCGGGAGGGTGGATACGCAGTATTTT
CASSTTSGRVDTQYF
>TRBV5-4|.|TRBJ1-6|.
TGTGCCAGCAGTTCTAAGCAGGGTCGGTCACCCCTCCACTTT
CASSSKQGRSPLHF
>TRBV19|TRBD2|TRBJ2-6|.
TGTGCCAGTAGTTCGGGACTAGCGCACTCTGGGGCCAACGTCCTGACTTTC
CASSSGLAHSGANVLTF
>TRBV10-3|.|TRBJ2-4|.
TGTGCCATCAGTGAGTCTCGGGACATTCAGTACTTC
CAISESRDIQYF
>TRBV19|.|TRBJ1-2|.
TGTGCCAGTAAGGTGCAGGGAGGGAATGGCTACACCTTC
CASKVQGGNGYTF
>TRBV7-2|.|TRBJ1-2|.
TGTGCCAGCAGCTTAAGAGTTAACTATGGCTACACCTTC
CASSLRVNYGYTF
>TRBV3-1/TRBV3-2|.|TRBJ2-1|.
TGTGCCAGCAGCCCTACCGTAAGCTCCTACAATGAGCAGTTCTTC
CASSPTVSSYNEQFF
>TRBV3-1/TRBV3-2|.|TRBJ2-7|.
TGTGCCAGCAGCCTATCCTCAGGAGAGCAGTACTTC
CASSLSSGEQYF
>TRBV19|TRBD2|TRBJ2-1|.
TGTGCCAGTAGTATCGCCCGGGGGGTAAATGAGCAGTTCTTC
CASSIARGVNEQFF
>TRBV5-1|TRBD1|TRBJ1-1|few
TGCGCCAGTACAGGGGGCCTTTCTCCTTCTGAAGCTTTCTTT
CASTGGLSPSEAFF
>TRBV19|.|TRBJ1-2|.
TGTGCCAGTAGTATAGCAGGGGTCCGCCTATTCGGCTACACCTTC
CASSIAGVRLFGYTF
>TRBV30|TRBD2|TRBJ2-5|.
TGTGCCTGGAGAAGCAGCGGGGGGTTGGAGACCCAGTACTTC
CAWRSSGGLETQYF
>TRBV27|.|TRBJ1-2|.
TGTGCCAGCAGTAGGGCCGGGGGGGCCTATGGCTACACCTTC
CASSRAGGAYGYTF
>TRBV2|TRBD1|TRBJ1-5|.
TGTGCCAGCAGTCAACAGGGGCTTAGCAATCAGCCCCAGCATTTT
CASSQQGLSNQPQHF
>TRBV15|.|TRBJ2-5|.
TGTGCCACCAGCAGAGATGGTCGAACAGGGAGGGACTTC
CATSRDGRTGRDF
>TRBV27|TRBD2|TRBJ2-7|few
TGTGCCAGCAGTTGGGGTAGCGGGCCTTACGAGCAGTACTTC
CASSWGSGPYEQYF
>TRBV9|.|TRBJ2-3|.
TGTGCCAGCAGCTCGGCCTGGGGCTCAGATACGCAGTATTTT
CASSSAWGSDTQYF
>TRBV12-5|TRBD1|TRBJ1-6|.
TGTGCTAGTGGAGAGGGACAGCTTAATTCACCCCTCCACTTT
CASGEGQLNSPLHF
>TRBV27|.|TRBJ2-3|.
TGTGCCAGCAGTTTAGGGATGGACTGGAATTATCCAGATACGCAGTATTTT
CASSLGMDWNYPDTQYF
>TRBV7-9|.|TRBJ1-3|.
TGTGCCAGCAGCTTATCGGGGAACTCTGGAAACACCATATATTTT
CASSLSGNSGNTIYF
>TRBV9|TRBD2|TRBJ2-3|.
TGTGCCAGCAGCGGACCCAGCATCAGACTAGCGGGAGTGAGGGGGACAGATACGCAGTATTTT
CASSGPSIRLAGVRGTDTQYF
>TRBV24-1|.|TRBJ1-1|.
TGTGCCACCAGTGATTTATGGAGAGGGACTGAAGCTTTCTTT
CATSDLWRGTEAFF
>TRBV7-9|TRBD2|TRBJ2-7|.
TGTGCCAGCAGCTCACAAGCGGGAGTCGAGCAGTACTTC
CASSSQAGVEQYF
>TRBV9|TRBD2|TRBJ2-3|.
TGTGCCAGCAGCGTCCCTACTAGCGGGGGGGCCGGAACGACAGATACGCAGTATTTT
CASSVPTSGGAGTTDTQYF
>TRBV27|.|TRBJ2-7|few
TGTGCCAGCAGTTTGATGAGCTCCTACGAGCAGTACTTC
CASSLMSSYEQYF
>TRBV19|.|TRBJ1-2|.
TGTGCCAGTGCCGAATGGGCCTCAGGAGGCTACACCTTC
CASAEWASGGYTF
>TRBV24-1|TRBD1|TRBJ1-1|.
TGTGCCACCAGTGACACAGGGGTTGAAGCTTTCTTT
CATSDTGVEAFF
>TRBV2|TRBD1|TRBJ1-5|.
TGTGCCAGCAGCGGGGACAGCTACAATCAGCCCCAGCATTTT
CASSGDSYNQPQHF
>TRBV19|TRBD1|TRBJ1-2|.
TGTGCCAGTACCGTCACAAGGGGACAGGGGCACTATGGCTACACCTTC
CASTVTRGQGHYGYTF
>TRBV6-6|TRBD1|TRBJ1-4|.
TGTGCCAGCAGCTACCGACAGGGAAGGAATGAAAAACTGTTTTTT
CASSYRQGRNEKLFF
>TRBV3-1/TRBV3-2|TRBD1|TRBJ2-2|once
TGTGCCAGCCGATCCGGGACAGGGTACACCGGGGAGCTGTTTTTT
CASRSGTGYTGELFF
>TRBV4-3|TRBD1|TRBJ1-2|.
TGCGCCAGCAGCCAAGATCAAACAGGGGGTACTGGCTACACCTTC
CASSQDQTGGTGYTF
>TRBV6-5|.|TRBJ1-1|.
TGTGCCAGCAGTTACTCGCGCTCGGGGGATGGTGCTGAAGCTTTCTTT
CASSYSRSGDGAEAFF
>TRBV6-2/TRBV6-3|.|TRBJ1-3|.
TGTGCCAGCAGTTACCAACAGGGATCAGGAAACACCATATATTTT
CASSYQQGSGNTIYF
>TRBV6-5|.|TRBJ1-1|once
TGTGCCAGCAGTACAGGGCCCACTGAAGCTTTCTTT
CASSTGPTEAFF
>TRBV6-5|.|TRBJ1-1|.
TGTGCCAGCAGTTACTCGACAGGAGTCGGCACTGAAGCTTTCTTT
CASSYSTGVGTEAFF
>TRBV5-5|.|TRBJ2-2|.
TGTGCCAGCAGCTTGGCCCCGACAGCGAACACCGGGGAGCTGTTTTTT
CASSLAPTANTGELFF
>TRBV6-1|TRBD1|TRBJ1-6|.
TGTGCCAGCAGTGAGGGGGGACAGATTCCCTATAATTCACCCCTCCACTTT
CASSEGGQIPYNSPLHF
>TRBV5-5|TRBD1|TRBJ2-7|.
TGTGCCAGCAGCTTGGCGGCAGGGGGTCGGAAAAACGAGCAGTACTTC
CASSLAAGGRKNEQYF
>TRBV11-2|.|TRBJ2-7|.
TGTGCCAGCAGCTTCCCGGGTGGAGAGCAGTACTTC
CASSFPGGEQYF
>TRBV11-2|.|TRBJ1-6|.
TGTGCCAGCAGCTCCCGCCAGGGAAATTCACCCCTCCACTTT
CASSSRQGNSPLHF
>TRBV6-2/TRBV6-3|TRBD2|TRBJ2-7|few
TGTGCCAGCAGTTACTCCCCTAGCGGGAGGGATTCCTACGAGCAGTACTTC
CASSYSPSGRDSYEQYF
>TRBV6-2/TRBV6-3|.|TRBJ2-7|.
TGTGCCAGCAGTTACCCTACGAGGACAGACCTGGAGGAGCAGTACTTC
CASSYPTRTDLEEQYF
>TRBV6-5|.|TRBJ2-3|.
TGTGCCAGCAGTTACTCGAACAGAGCCGATACGCAGTATTTT
CASSYSNRADTQYF
>TRBV14|TRBD2|TRBJ2-5|.
TGTGCCAGCAGCCAAAATCTAGGAAGCGGGAGGCCCGGGAGGGAGACCCAGTACTTC
CASSQNLGSGRPGRETQYF
>TRBV10-3|TRBD1|TRBJ2-7|.
TGTGCCATCAGTACTCCGGGACAGGGGCCCCACGAGCAGTACTTC
CAISTPGQGPHEQYF
>TRBV10-2|TRBD1|TRBJ1-4|.
TGCGCCAGCAGTGAACAGGGGGCCTCAGGGGAAAAACTGTTTTTT
CASSEQGASGEKLFF
>TRBV29-1|TRBD1|TRBJ2-5|few
TGCAGCGTCGAACCGGGACAGGGAGAACGGGAGACCCAGTACTTC
CSVEPGQGERETQYF
>TRBV6-6|.|TRBJ1-2|.
TGTGCCAGCAGTCTCTCGTCGAGCCGCAAGTACGGTTATCATGGCTACACCTTC
CASSLSSSRKYGYHGYTF
>TRBV7-2|.|TRBJ2-4|.
TGTGCCAGCAGCTTAGGCGGTTTGGAAAACATTCAGTACTTC
CASSLGGLENIQYF
>TRBV18|.|TRBJ1-1|.
TGTGCCAGCTCCTTTTCGTCGGACTCGAACACTGAAGCTTTCTTT
CASSFSSDSNTEAFF
>TRBV2|.|TRBJ1-1|.
TGTGCCAGCAGTGGAGGACAATTGAATGAAGCTTTCTTT
CASSGGQLNEAFF
>TRBV5-6|.|TRBJ1-6|once
TGTGCCAGCAGCTTGGGCAGGTTAGGATCACCCCTCCACTTT
CASSLGRLGSPLHF
>TRBV2|TRBD1|TRBJ2-3|.
TGTGCCAGCAGTGACTTAGACAGGGGAACAGATACGCAGTATTTT
CASSDLDRGTDTQYF